A single sample is the source of the 4 T cell receptor beta chains below, sequenced in a study of T-cell reconstitution after alpha-beta-depleted transplantation in children (TCRdb year 2016). The library relied on PCR. Sequencing was carried out with an Illumina HiSeq 2500. TCR library preparation used molecular barcoding, with unique molecular identifiers applied to normalize quantification of the TCRbeta repertoire. The public reads were quality trimmed at Q25 with fastp and then assembled into clones with MiXCR by TCRdb, keeping productive beta chains. A single entry per CDR3 protein holds the most common genes and DNA from its merged rows. Present in this sample are 200,000 to 250,000 distinct CDR3 sequences, about a quarter of which were seen just once. The ten largest clones capture roughly 2.6% of the sample. The treatment or condition label of this sample denotes: allogeneic hematopoietic cell transplantation with graft depleted of TCRalphabeta T cells and CD19 B cells.

The material was PBMCs, obtained before TCRalphabeta/CD19-depleted stem cell transplant. The receptors come from a girl aged 2 to 9 with Fanconi anemia, due to receive a stem cell transplant.

The chain combines TRBV29-1 with TRBJ2-5; D unresolved. Trimming removed 4 bases at V and 0 bases at J, with 6 bases between. Germline lookup yields CDR1 SQVTM and CDR2 ANQGSEA. The CDR3 runs to 12 residues. The CDR3 spells CSVAENQETQYF. CDR3 bases: TGCAGCGTTGCCGAGAACCAAGAGACCCAGTACTTC.

This clonotype came up many times. The CDR3 loop is CSVDREYGYTF. CDR3 DNA: TGCAGCGTTGACAGGGAATATGGCTACACCTTC. This chain connects TRBV29-1 to TRBJ1-2, with D perhaps TRBD1 (5 bases). Trimming stripped 3 bases from V and 5 bases from J, with 7 bases between. CDR1 is SQVTM, CDR2 ANQGSEA, per germline. The CDR3 is 11 residues long.

This clonotype was detected many times. The J gene is TRBJ2-5, the V gene TRBV7-3, with D hard to call. Germline V gene sequence: CDR1 SGHTA, CDR2 FQGTGA. V was trimmed by 0 bases and J by 2 bases, leaving 4 bases between them. There are 13 residues in the CDR3. The CDR3 coding sequence is TGTGCCAGCAGCTTAACGGCGCAAGAGACCCAGTACTTC. This sequence encodes CASSLTAQETQYF.

The J gene is TRBJ2-7, the V gene TRBV29-1; 9 bases agree with TRBD2. The germline V gene encodes CDR1 SQVTM and CDR2 ANQGSEA. V gave up 6 bases and J gave up 3 bases; unmatched junction bases: 6. This CDR3 contains 13 residues. CDR3 nucleotide sequence: TGCAGCGTGAAACTAGCGGGTGGCTACGAGCAGTACTTC. Translating gives CSVKLAGGYEQYF.